The source of this TCR beta chain is a study of blood T cell repertoires in COVID-19 (TCRdb year 2020). Turning to the overall study: The collaborator samples originated in the United States, Italy and Spain and spanned the acute and convalescent phases of COVID-19. The sample metadata nearly always contained a de-identified subject ID, COVID-19 status, age in years and sex. HLA class I and class II types, where available, came from metadata supplied by the sample provider rather than from assay-based typing. Subjects who had been exposed to COVID-19, were actively infected with it, or had recovered from it provided the deeply sampled blood TCRbeta repertoires that made up the dataset. The samples were drawn from the first 160 participants of the ongoing ImmuneRACE study and from 1,254 subjects provided by 6 global collaborators. The prospective study material was composed of cDNA or gDNA derived from T cells, B-cell-depleted T cells, or PBMCs. The repertoires were released in a freely available public database meant as a resource for research on the immune response to SARS-CoV-2.

The full study reports these points: Clinical and demographic metadata were provided uncurated, with the amount varying by source and participant.

The immunoSEQ Assay, a bias-controlled multiplex PCR, was used to amplify TCRbeta CDR3 regions from genomic DNA. The authors' analysis ran thus. Within the assay, amplification of reference gene primers was used to estimate how many nucleated cells each sample contained. To quantify the absolute abundance of each unique TCRbeta CDR3 rearrangement, sequence reads were collapsed and filtered. For each sample, productive Simpson clonality was calculated as the square root of Simpson's diversity index over productive rearrangements. TCRdb provides this immuneACCESS table in a form limited to in-frame rearrangements. Some clones are lacking; in checked studies, under half of them reflect an unresolved V gene, and why the rest are absent is not known. The V and J calls and clone size are taken from that table; D and trimming were inferred from the DNA. Recorded for this sample are about 230,000 clones; about nine tenths of them occurred a single time. The ten largest clones represent about 14% of the sample.

In the prospective study, participants were roughly 18 to 100 years old, resided in 24 geographic areas of the United States, and were enrolled through a virtual design. To assign participants to cohorts, the prospective study relied on clinical history that participants themselves reported in a screening survey and a study questionnaire. Recovered participants in ImmuneRACE Cohort 3 were defined as having two consecutive negative NP/OP PCR tests, clearance from a healthcare professional, or resolution of symptoms. Mobile phlebotomists in the prospective study collected whole blood, serum and a nasopharyngeal or oropharyngeal swab from every participant. Prospective study participants could optionally give additional blood draws and questionnaires over an approximately two-month period. Prospective study blood samples were shipped either frozen or at room temperature before DNA extraction. Worth noting for this clone: There is no known antigen for this receptor. Base qualities are not recorded, but no much larger clone differs from it by a single base.

The CDR3 starts with the cysteine, ends with the phenylalanine, and has 14 residues. This entry keeps only the CDR3 DNA: 42 bases, framed from base 1. Looking up the germline V gene yields CDR1 SGHTS and CDR2 YDEGEE. V is shortened by 2 bases, J by 1 base, and the region joining them spans 10 bases. Source material: PBMCs or T cells enriched from blood (not recorded which). The chain couples TRBV5-8 to TRBJ2-7, with no confident D gene call. The sequence was obtained from a man aged 18 to 29 who had recovered from COVID-19. The CDR3 protein sequence reads: CASSFGRQSYEQYF. The DNA reads as follows: TGTGCCAGCAGCTTCGGCAGGCAATCCTACGAGCAGTACTTC. Beyond the CDR3, the reference TRBV5-8 and TRBJ2-7 genes provide the residues; the full variable domain reads: EAGVTQSPTHLIKTRGQQATLRCSPISGHTSVYWYQQALGLGLQFLLWYDEGEERNRGNFPPRFSGRQFPNYSSELNVNALELEDSALYLCASSFGRQSYEQYFGPGTRLTVT.